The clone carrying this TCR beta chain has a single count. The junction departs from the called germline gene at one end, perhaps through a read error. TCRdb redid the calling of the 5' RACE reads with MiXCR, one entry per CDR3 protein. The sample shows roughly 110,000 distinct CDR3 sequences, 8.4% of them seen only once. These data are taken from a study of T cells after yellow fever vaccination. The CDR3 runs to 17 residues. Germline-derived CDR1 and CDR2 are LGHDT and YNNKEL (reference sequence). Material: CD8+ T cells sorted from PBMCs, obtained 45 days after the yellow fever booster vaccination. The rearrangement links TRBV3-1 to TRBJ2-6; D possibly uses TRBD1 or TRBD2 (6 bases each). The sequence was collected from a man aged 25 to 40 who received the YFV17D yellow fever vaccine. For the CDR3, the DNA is TGTGCCTGCAGCCAAGTAACGGGGGCTGCTGGGGCCAACGTCCTGACTTTC. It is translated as CACSQVTGAAGANVLTF.